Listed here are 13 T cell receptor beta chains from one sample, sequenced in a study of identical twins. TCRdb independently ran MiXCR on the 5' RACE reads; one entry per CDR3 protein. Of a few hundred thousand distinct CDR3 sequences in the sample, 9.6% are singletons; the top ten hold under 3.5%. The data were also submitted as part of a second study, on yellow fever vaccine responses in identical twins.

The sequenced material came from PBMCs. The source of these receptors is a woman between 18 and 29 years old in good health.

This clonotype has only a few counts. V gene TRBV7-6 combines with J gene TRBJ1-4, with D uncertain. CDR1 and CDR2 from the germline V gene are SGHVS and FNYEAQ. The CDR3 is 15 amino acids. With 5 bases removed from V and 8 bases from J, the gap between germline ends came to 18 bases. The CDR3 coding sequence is TGTGCCAGCAGCCCCGCAACGGGCCTGGAGGAAAAACTGTTTTTT. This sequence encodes CASSPATGLEEKLFF.

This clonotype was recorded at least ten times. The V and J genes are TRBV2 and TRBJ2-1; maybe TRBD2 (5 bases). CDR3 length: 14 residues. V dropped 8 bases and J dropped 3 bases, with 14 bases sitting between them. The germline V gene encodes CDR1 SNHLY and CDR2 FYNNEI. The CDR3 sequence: CASAPEAFYNEQFF. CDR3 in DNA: TGTGCCAGCGCCCCGGAGGCGTTCTACAATGAGCAGTTCTTC.

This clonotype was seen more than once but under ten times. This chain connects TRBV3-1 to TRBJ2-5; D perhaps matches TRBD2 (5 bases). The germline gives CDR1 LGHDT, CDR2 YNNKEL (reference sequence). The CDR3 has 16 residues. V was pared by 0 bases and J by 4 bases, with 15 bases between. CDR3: CASSQDLAREGETQYF. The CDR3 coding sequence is TGTGCCAGCAGCCAAGATCTAGCCCGGGAAGGAGAGACCCAGTACTTC.

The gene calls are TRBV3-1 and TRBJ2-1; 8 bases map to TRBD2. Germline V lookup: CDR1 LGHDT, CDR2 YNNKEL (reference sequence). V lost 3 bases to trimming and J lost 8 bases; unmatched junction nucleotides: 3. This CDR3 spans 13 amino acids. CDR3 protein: CASSQLAGDEQFF. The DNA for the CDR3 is TGTGCCAGCAGCCAGCTAGCGGGTGATGAGCAGTTCTTC.

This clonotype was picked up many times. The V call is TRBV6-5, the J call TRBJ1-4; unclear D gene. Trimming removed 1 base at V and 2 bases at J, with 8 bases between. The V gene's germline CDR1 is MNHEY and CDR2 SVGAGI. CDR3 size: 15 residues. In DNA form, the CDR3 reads TGTGCCAGCAGTTACTTTGGGCACACTAATGAAAAACTGTTTTTT. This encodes CASSYFGHTNEKLFF.

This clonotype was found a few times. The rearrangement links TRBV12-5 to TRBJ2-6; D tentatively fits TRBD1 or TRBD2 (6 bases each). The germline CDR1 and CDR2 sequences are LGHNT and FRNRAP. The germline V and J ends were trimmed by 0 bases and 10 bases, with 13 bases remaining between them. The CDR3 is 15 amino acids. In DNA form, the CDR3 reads TGTGCTAGTGGTTTGGTTCTGGGGGGCAGGAACGTCCTGACTTTC. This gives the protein CASGLVLGGRNVLTF.

The CDR3 nucleotides read TGTGCCAGCAGTTACGGCGATCGCGAGCAGTACTTC. This codes for CASSYGDREQYF. This chain uses TRBV6-2 or TRBV6-3 with TRBJ2-7; unclear D gene. Germline V gives CDR1 MNHEY, CDR2 SVGEGT. V was clipped by 2 bases and J by 6 bases, with 8 bases between them. CDR3 size: 12 residues.

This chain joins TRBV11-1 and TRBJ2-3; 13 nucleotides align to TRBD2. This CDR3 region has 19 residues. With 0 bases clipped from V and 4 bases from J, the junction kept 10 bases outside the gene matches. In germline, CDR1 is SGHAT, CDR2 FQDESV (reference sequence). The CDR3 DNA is TGTGCCAGCAGCTTAGCCCTCCCCACTAGCGGGAGGGACGCAGATACGCAGTATTTT. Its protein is CASSLALPTSGRDADTQYF.

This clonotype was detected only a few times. This chain's CDR3 is CASSGQSYEQYF. The DNA for the CDR3 is TGTGCCAGCAGTGGTCAATCCTACGAGCAGTACTTC. The rearrangement uses TRBV2 and TRBJ2-7; no definite D call. Germline V gene data show CDR1 as SNHLY and CDR2 as FYNNEI. Trimming cost V 4 bases and J 1 base, with 5 bases left between them. The CDR3 loop spans 12 amino acids.

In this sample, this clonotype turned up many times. The CDR3 reads CASSPGEIQSPLHF. In nucleotides, the CDR3 is TGTGCCAGCAGTCCCGGTGAAATTCAATCACCCCTCCACTTT. The chain is built from TRBV12-3 or TRBV12-4 and TRBJ1-6; D is undetermined. V dropped 5 bases and J dropped 10 bases, with 15 bases sitting between them. CDR3 length equals 14 residues.

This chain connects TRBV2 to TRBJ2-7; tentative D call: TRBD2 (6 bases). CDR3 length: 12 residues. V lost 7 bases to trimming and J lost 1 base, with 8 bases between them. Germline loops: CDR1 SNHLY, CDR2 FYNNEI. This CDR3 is CASMGGSYEQYF. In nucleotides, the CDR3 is TGTGCCAGCATGGGGGGTTCCTACGAGCAGTACTTC.

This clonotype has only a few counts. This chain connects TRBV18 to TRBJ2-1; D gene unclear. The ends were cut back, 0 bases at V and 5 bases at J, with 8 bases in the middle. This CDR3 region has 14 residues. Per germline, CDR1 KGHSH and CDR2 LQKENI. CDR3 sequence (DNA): TGTGCCAGCTCACCACCGAGTAGTCACAATGAGCAGTTCTTC. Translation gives CASSPPSSHNEQFF.

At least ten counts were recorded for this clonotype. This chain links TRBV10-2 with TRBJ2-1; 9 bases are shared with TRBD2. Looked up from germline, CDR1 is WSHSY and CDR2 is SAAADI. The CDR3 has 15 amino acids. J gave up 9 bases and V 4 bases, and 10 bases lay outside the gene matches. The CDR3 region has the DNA TGCGCCAGCAGTGGGTCTAGCGGGACCGCCGGTGAGCAGTTCTTC. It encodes CASSGSSGTAGEQFF.